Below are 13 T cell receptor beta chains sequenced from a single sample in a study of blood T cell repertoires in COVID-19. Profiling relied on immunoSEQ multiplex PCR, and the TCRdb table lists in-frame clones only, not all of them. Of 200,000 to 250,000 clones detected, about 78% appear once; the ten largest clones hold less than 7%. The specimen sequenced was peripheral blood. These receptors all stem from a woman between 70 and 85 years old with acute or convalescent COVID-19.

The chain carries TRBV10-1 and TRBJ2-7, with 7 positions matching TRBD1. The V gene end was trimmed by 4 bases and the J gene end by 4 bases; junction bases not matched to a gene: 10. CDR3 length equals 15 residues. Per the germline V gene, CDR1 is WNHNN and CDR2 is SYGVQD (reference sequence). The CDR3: CASSGSGQESYEQYF. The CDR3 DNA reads TGCGCCAGCAGTGGGAGCGGACAGGAGTCTTACGAGCAGTACTTC.

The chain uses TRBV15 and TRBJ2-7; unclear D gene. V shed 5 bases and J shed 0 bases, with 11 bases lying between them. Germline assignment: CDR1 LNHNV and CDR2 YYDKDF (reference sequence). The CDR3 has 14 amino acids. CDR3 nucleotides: TGTGCCACCAGCCTCGAACTTAGCTCCTACGAGCAGTACTTC. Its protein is CATSLELSSYEQYF.

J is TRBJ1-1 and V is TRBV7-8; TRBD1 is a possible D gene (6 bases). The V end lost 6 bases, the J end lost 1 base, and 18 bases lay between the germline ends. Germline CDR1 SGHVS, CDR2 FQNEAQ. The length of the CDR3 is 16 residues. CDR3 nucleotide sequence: TGTGCCAGCAGTAGGGTCCCGACAGGTTCGAACACTGAAGCTTTCTTT. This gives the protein CASSRVPTGSNTEAFF.

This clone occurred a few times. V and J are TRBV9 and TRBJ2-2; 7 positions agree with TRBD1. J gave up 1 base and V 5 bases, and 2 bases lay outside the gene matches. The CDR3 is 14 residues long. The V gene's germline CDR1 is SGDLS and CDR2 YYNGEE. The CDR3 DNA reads TGTGCCAGCAGAGGACAGGTGAACACCGGGGAGCTGTTTTTT. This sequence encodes CASRGQVNTGELFF.

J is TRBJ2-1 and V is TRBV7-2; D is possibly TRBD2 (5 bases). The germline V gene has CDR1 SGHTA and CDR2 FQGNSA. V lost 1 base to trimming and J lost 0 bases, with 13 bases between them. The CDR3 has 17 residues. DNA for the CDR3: TGTGCCAGCAGCTTAGTGGGTCGGGGTAGCTCCTACAATGAGCAGTTCTTC. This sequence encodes CASSLVGRGSSYNEQFF.

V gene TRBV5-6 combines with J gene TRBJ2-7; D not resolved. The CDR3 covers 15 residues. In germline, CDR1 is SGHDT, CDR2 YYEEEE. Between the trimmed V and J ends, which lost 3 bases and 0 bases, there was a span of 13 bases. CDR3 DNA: TGTGCCAGCAGCTCCCAGTGGTTCAGCTCCTACGAGCAGTACTTC. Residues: CASSSQWFSSYEQYF.

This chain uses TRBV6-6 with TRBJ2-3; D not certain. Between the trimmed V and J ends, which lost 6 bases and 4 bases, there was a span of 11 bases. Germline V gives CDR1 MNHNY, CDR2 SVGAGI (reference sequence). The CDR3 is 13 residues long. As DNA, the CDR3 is TGTGCCAGCAGCCCCCGGGTGGCAGATACGCAGTATTTT. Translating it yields CASSPRVADTQYF.

The CDR3 here is CASHGYLNTEAFF. DNA of the CDR3: TGTGCCAGTCACGGGTATTTGAACACTGAAGCTTTCTTT. The V and J genes are TRBV12-3 or TRBV12-4 and TRBJ1-1; D unclear. Trimming stripped 9 bases from V and 0 bases from J, with 11 bases between. The CDR3 is made up of 13 amino acids.

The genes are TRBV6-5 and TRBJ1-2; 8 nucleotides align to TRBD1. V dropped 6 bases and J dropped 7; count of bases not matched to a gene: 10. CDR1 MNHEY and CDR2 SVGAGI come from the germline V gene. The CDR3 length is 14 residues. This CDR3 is CASRRADRVRGYTF. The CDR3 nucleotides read TGTGCCAGCAGGAGGGCGGACAGGGTGCGTGGCTACACCTTC.

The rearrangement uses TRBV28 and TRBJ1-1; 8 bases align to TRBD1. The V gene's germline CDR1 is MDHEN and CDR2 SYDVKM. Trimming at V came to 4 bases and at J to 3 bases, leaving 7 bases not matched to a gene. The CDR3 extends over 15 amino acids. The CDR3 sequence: CASSSGGQGHTEAFF. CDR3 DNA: TGTGCCAGCAGTTCGGGAGGACAGGGACACACTGAAGCTTTCTTT.

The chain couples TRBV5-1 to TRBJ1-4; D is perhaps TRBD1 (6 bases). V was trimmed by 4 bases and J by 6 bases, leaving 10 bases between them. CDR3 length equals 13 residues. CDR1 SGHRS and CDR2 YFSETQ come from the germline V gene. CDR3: CASSPTGYEKLFF. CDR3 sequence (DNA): TGCGCCAGCAGCCCTACAGGGTATGAAAAACTGTTTTTT.

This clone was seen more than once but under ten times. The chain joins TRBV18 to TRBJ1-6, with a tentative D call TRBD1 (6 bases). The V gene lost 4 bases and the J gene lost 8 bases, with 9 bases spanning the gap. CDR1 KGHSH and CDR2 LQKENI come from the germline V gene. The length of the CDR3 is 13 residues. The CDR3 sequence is CASSRQEDSPLHF. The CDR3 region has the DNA TGTGCCAGCTCACGACAGGAGGATTCACCCCTCCACTTT.

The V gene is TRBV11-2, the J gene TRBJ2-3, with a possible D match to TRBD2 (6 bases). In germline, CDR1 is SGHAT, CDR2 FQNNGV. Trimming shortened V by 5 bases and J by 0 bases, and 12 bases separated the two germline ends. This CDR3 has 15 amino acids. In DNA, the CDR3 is TGTGCCAGCAGCCAGGGCAGCGGGAGCACAGATACGCAGTATTTT. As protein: CASSQGSGSTDTQYF.